The sequence of this T cell receptor (beta chain) was determined in a study of naive and memory T cell subsets. Germline-derived CDR1 and CDR2 are DFQATT and SNEGSKA (reference sequence). V lost 4 bases, J lost 3 bases, and 19 bases lay in between. This CDR3 comprises 15 residues. A few counts support this clonotype. CMV status came from CD4+ T cell IFNgamma after overnight CMV lysate stimulation of fresh PBMCs. After CD4 positive bead selection, the CD4-negative fraction gave CD8 T cells. Two oligonucleotides, mixed equimolar, formed the beta constant-region primer covering TRBC1 and TRBC2. The ligated cDNA underwent four PCR rounds using SP2 and nested alpha and beta constant-region primers. TCRdb re-analysed the UMI-ligation and nested PCR reads in MiXCR, keeping a single row per CDR3 protein. The table lists under 150,000 distinct CDR3 sequences, around 15% of them singletons.

This receptor was taken from a human donor in good health. The chain uses TRBV20-1 and TRBJ2-7; no clear D. Sequenced sample: naive CD4+ T cells from blood. The CDR3 DNA sequence: TGCAGTGCTACTGCCGGGCCGAACTTCTTCTACGAGCAGTACTTC. Residues: CSATAGPNFFYEQYF.